Here is one T cell receptor beta chain with its context. Clinical history reported by participants formed the basis on which cohorts were assigned. The sample is drawn from a study of blood T cell repertoires in COVID-19. TCRdb's table, derived via immunoSEQ multiplex PCR, lists solely in-frame clones and lacks some. There are hundreds of thousands of clones in the sample; 88% occur only once, and 3% lies in the top ten. The trim removed 1 base at V and 1 base at J, leaving 7 bases unmatched. The CDR3 has 17 residues. Germline V gene data show CDR1 as KGHSH and CDR2 as LQKENI. The rearrangement uses TRBV18 and TRBJ1-1, with TRBD1 matching over 9 bases. The sequenced sample consisted of PBMCs or T cells enriched from blood (not recorded which). The TCR sequence derives from a woman aged 45 to 65 who had recovered from COVID-19. CDR3 nucleotide sequence: TGTGCCAGCTCACCACAACAATGGGACAGGGCGAACACTGAAGCTTTCTTT. It translates to CASSPQQWDRANTEAFF.